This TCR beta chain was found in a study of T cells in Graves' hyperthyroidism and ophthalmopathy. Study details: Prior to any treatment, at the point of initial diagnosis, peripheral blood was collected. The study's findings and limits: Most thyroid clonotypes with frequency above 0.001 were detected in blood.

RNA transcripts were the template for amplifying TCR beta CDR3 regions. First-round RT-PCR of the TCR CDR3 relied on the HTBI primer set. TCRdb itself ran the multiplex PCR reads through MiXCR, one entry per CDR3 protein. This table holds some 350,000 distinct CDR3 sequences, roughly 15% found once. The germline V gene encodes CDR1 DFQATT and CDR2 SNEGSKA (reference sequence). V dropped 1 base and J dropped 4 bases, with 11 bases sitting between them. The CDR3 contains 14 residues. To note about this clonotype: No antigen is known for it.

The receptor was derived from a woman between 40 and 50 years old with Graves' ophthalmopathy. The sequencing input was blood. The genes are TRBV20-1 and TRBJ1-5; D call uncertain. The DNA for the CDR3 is TGCAGTGCTAGAGTTCCTCTAGGGAATCAGCCCCAGCATTTT. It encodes CSARVPLGNQPQHF.